This TCR beta chain was captured by sequencing in a study of T cell responses to AZD1222 COVID-19 vaccine. Assay: immunoSEQ multiplex PCR; the TCRdb copy retains only in-frame clones and omits some. Of some 180,000 clones listed, 75% to 90% are singletons. This CDR3 is built from 13 residues. V lost 0 bases and J lost 6, with 9 bases in between. The germline gives CDR1 SGHAT, CDR2 FQNNGV. The chain links TRBV11-2 to TRBJ2-7; no reliable D call. Sequences were derived from peripheral blood, sampled on day 0 of AZD1222 vaccination. This receptor was taken from an adult in good health. The CDR3 nucleotides are TGTGCCAGCAGCTTAGAACGATGGGGCGAGCAGTACTTC. Its protein is CASSLERWGEQYF.